This T cell receptor (beta chain) comes out of a study of spatial heterogeneity in lung cancer (dated by TCRdb to about 2019). The study in broad terms: Beta-chain transcripts were consistently detected in greater numbers than alpha-chain transcripts, which likely reflected higher beta-chain transcript abundance. TCR transcript counts in tumor regions correlated strongly with a T cell transcriptional module score from matched bulk RNA-seq. In the raw uncorrected reads, each unique combination of TCR and UMI appeared more than ten times on average. In non-small cell lung cancer, the study made a quantitative comparison of TCR alpha and beta repertoires among multiple tumor regions, matched nontumor lung and blood. Nonsynonymous mutation counts, determined by whole-exome sequencing of tumor tissue, were related to TCR repertoire features. Both alpha and beta chains were TCR-sequenced in 220 or so tumor regions, 64 matched nontumor lung samples and over 55 PBMC samples obtained at surgery. General study outcomes and caveats: Confirming at a functional level the hypothesis that regional TCRs recognize regional mutations was considered to require additional single-cell paired TCR alpha and beta sequencing. TCR-seq coverage of tumor T cells was estimated to be only about 7% for alpha chains and more than 11% for beta chains. Counts of ubiquitous and regional expanded TCRs correlated with counts of ubiquitous and regional nonsynonymous mutations, respectively. The tumor nonsynonymous mutation count correlated with the number of expanded alpha and beta TCRs within the tumor.

V was cut back by 2 bases and J by 3 bases, leaving a gap of 7 bases between them. The CDR3 numbers 13 residues from cysteine through phenylalanine. Only the CDR3 part of the read is kept: 39 bases, read in frame from the first base. The germline V gene (reference sequence) provides CDR1 MNHEY and CDR2 SMNVEV. This clonotype counts as medium-sized (0.01 to 0.1%). Its antigen remains undetermined. No qualities accompany the bases; no much larger clone lies one base away. This beta chain was picked up by a library intended for alpha chains and is off target, so its count carries little meaning. Library construction relied on 5' RACE. TCRdb shows the sequencer as NextSeq 500. The TCR library protocol attached a unique molecular identifier to each TCR cDNA molecule to allow correction of PCR and sequencing errors. On the study's bioinformatics: TCR identification, UMI-based error correction and CDR3 extraction were all carried out with Decombinator tools. TCRs above a frequency of 2 per 1,000, corresponding to the top 1% of the tumor frequency distribution, were defined as expanded. Expanded tumor TCRs were classed as regional if statistically deemed absent (corrected P<0.05) from at least one tumor region, otherwise ubiquitous. Rényi diversity was computed with the R vegan package after subsampling each repertoire 100 times to 5,000 TCRs. CDR3 similarity networks were constructed using string-kernel similarity of amino acid triplets, with links drawn between CDR3s whose pairwise similarity was above 0.82. TCRdb ran its own pipeline on the public reads, namely fastp trimming at Q25 and MiXCR clone calling, and kept in-frame beta chains. Every distinct CDR3 protein forms one entry, paired with its most common genes and DNA. The V and J calls here are based on TCRdb, not the publication. The sample table records some 6,200 distinct CDR3 sequences; approximately 14% of these occur just once. Clones ranked in the top ten supply 8% to 10% of the sample.

This specimen's time point label, interpreted: sample taken at primary tumor resection. Donors were about 70 patients with early-stage, untreated non-small cell lung cancer from the lung TRACERx cohort. TCR sequencing used whole RNA extracted from tumor and nontumor lung tissue, or from cryopreserved PBMC samples, without cell sorting. A patient was chosen for TCR sequencing only when enough RNA was available from at least two tumor regions. Before selection, tumor and adjacent nontumor lung specimens were reviewed by a lung pathologist. Sequenced here: lung tumor tissue, sampled at surgery. Recombination linked TRBV27 to TRBJ1-2; no D gene can be assigned with confidence. The receptor was derived from a male donor with early-stage non-small cell lung cancer. The nucleotide sequence is given as TGTGCCAGCAGTTTAGCCGTAGACTATGGCTACACCTTC. This encodes CASSLAVDYGYTF.